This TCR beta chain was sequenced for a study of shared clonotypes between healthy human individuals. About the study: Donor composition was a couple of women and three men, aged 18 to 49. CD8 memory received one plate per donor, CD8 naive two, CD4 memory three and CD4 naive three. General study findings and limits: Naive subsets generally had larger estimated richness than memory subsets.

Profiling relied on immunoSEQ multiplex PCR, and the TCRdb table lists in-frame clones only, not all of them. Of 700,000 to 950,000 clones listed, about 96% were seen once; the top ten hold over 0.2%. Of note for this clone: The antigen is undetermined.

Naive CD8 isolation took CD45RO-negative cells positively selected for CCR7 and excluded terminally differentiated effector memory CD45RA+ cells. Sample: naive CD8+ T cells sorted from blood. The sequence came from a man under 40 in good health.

Here the CDR3 DNA reads TGTGCCAGCAGCATCCCCACAGGGGAATCCTCCTACGAGCAGTACTTC. Protein product: CASSIPTGESSYEQYF. The chain combines TRBV7-9 with TRBJ2-7; 7 bases are shared with TRBD1. Germline values: CDR1 SEHNR, CDR2 FQNEAQ (reference sequence). The CDR3 spans 16 residues. The junction had 10 bases not matched to a gene; V was cut back by 5 bases and J by 0 bases.